This TCR beta chain was profiled in a study of blood T cell repertoires in COVID-19. Study at large: Spain, Italy and the United States supplied samples that represented acute and convalescent COVID-19. PBMCs, B-cell-depleted T cells, or T cells were the source of the cDNA or gDNA that made up the material.

Original handling: For nucleated cells, counts were estimated from reference gene primer amplification. Profiled with immunoSEQ multiplex PCR; TCRdb holds only in-frame clones, not every one. V and J calls and clone size follow that table, whereas D and trimming were derived from the DNA. The sample holds 340,000 or so clones, about 83% seen once. The trim removed 1 base at V and 6 bases at J, leaving 13 bases unmatched. Germline V gives CDR1 SGHTA, CDR2 FQGNSA. The CDR3 sequence is 17 residues long. The sequenced sample consisted of peripheral blood. The J gene is TRBJ1-1, the V gene TRBV7-2; 8 bases agree with TRBD1. The receptor's source is a man under 40 with active or convalescent COVID-19. The CDR3 loop reads CASSLVGRSTGGPEAFF. CDR3 in DNA: TGTGCCAGCAGCTTAGTTGGCCGATCAACAGGGGGGCCTGAAGCTTTCTTT.